This T cell receptor beta chain is drawn from a study of T cell changes during pregnancy in multiple sclerosis. CDR1 is SGDLS, CDR2 YYNGEE, per germline. The CDR3 covers 15 residues. The trim removed 3 bases at V and 3 bases at J, leaving 5 bases unmatched. Repertoires were generated with immunoSEQ multiplex PCR, while TCRdb's copy carries only in-frame clones and drops some. Of 65,000 to 80,000 clones listed, just over 90% are singletons. The origin of this receptor is a female donor with multiple sclerosis, enrolled in a pregnancy study. The genes are TRBV9 and TRBJ2-2, with 7 bases lining up with TRBD2. This specimen consisted of CD4+ T cells from peripheral blood mononuclear cells, obtained before pregnancy. Here the CDR3 reads CASSEGGSYTGELFF. In DNA form, the CDR3 reads TGTGCCAGCAGCGAAGGCGGGAGTTACACCGGGGAGCTGTTTTTT. Full variable domain (rest looked up from reference TRBV9 and TRBJ2-2): DSGVTQTPKHLITATGQRVTLRCSPRSGDLSVYWYQQSLDQGLQFLIQYYNGEERAKGNILERFSAQQFPDLHSELNLSSLELGDSALYFCASSEGGSYTGELFFGEGSRLTVL.